Presented here are 7 T cell receptor beta chains from one specimen sequenced in a study of CD8 T cells in Susac syndrome. After extraction with the RNeasy kit, 0.5 to 1 ug of the RNA was reverse transcribed using random hexamers. One entry per CDR3 protein, called by TCRdb with MiXCR from the immunoSEQ multiplex PCR reads. The top ten clones hold approximately 0.15% of a sample with 150,000 to 160,000 distinct CDR3 sequences, roughly 96% of them seen once. Sequencing was performed on CD8+ T cells from PBMCs. These receptors originate from a human donor with multiple sclerosis.

This clonotype was observed once. The chain joins TRBV11-2 to TRBJ2-1, with a weak D call TRBD1 (5 bases). The germline gives CDR1 SGHAT, CDR2 FQNNGV. CDR3 length equals 18 residues. V was clipped by 1 base and J by 2 bases, with 18 bases between them. The CDR3 DNA sequence: TGTGCCAGCAGCTTAGCCAGGACACAGATCCCGACCTACAATGAGCAGTTCTTC. This gives the protein CASSLARTQIPTYNEQFF.

The chain is built from TRBV29-1 and TRBJ2-5; 15 bases are a match to TRBD2. The CDR3 has 16 residues. Germline V gene lookup returns CDR1 SQVTM and CDR2 ANQGSEA. Germline trimming cut 7 bases from V and 3 bases from J; bases unmatched to any gene: 9. The CDR3, as DNA: TGCAGCGCCGATTGGACTAGCGGGGGGGACAAAGAGACCCAGTACTTC. It encodes CSADWTSGGDKETQYF.

The sample holds one count of this clonotype. This chain links TRBV9 with TRBJ2-7, with 7 positions matching TRBD1. With 4 bases clipped from V and 2 bases from J, the junction kept 12 bases outside the gene matches. This CDR3 is built from 16 residues. Germline CDR1 and CDR2: SGDLS and YYNGEE. The CDR3 protein is CASSPELGQGAYEQYF. CDR3 nucleotides: TGTGCCAGCAGCCCCGAGCTTGGGCAGGGGGCCTACGAGCAGTACTTC.

This sequence joins TRBV15 and TRBJ2-7, with D hard to call. The CDR3 runs 15 residues. CDR1 and CDR2 from the germline V gene are LNHNV and YYDKDF (reference sequence). V lost 0 bases, J lost 0 bases, and 9 bases lay in between. CDR3 bases: TGTGCCACCAGCAGAGAGCGAATCAGCTCCTACGAGCAGTACTTC. This encodes CATSRERISSYEQYF.

This chain uses TRBV24-1 with TRBJ2-5; the D call may be TRBD1 or TRBD2 (5 bases each). The V end lost 5 bases, the J end lost 8 bases, and 17 bases lay between the germline ends. CDR3 length: 14 amino acids. CDR1 and CDR2 (germline): KGHDR, SFDVKD. The CDR3 DNA reads TGTGCCACCAGTGGTCCCGGGACCCAGAGAACCCAGTACTTC. The encoded protein is CATSGPGTQRTQYF.

The rearrangement links TRBV6-6 to TRBJ2-7, with TRBD2 matching over 11 bases. This CDR3 spans 13 amino acids. In germline, CDR1 is MNHNY, CDR2 SVGAGI (reference sequence). Trimming cost V 4 bases and J 7 bases; bases outside gene matches: 3. Here the CDR3 reads CASSWGLAEEQYF. CDR3 in DNA: TGTGCCAGCAGTTGGGGACTAGCGGAGGAGCAGTACTTC.

This clonotype was found a few times. This chain joins TRBV12-3 or TRBV12-4 and TRBJ2-5, with TRBD2 matching 13 bases. J gave up 3 bases and V 5 bases, and 3 bases lay outside the gene matches. The CDR3 is made up of 15 amino acids. CDR3 coding DNA: TGTGCCAGCAGTCCCGGACTAGCGGGGGAAGAGACCCAGTACTTC. This gives the protein CASSPGLAGEETQYF.